These 9 T cell receptor beta chains share one sample of origin, sequenced in a study of cytomegalovirus exposure and HLA in healthy donors. Use of 60 Vbeta and 13 Jbeta primers characterized the PCR. Clones were sequenced by immunoSEQ multiplex PCR, and TCRdb holds only the in-frame ones, with some missing. This sample's table has 150,000 to 200,000 clones. Sequenced material: PBMCs. The receptors originated from a woman younger than 35 in good health and CMV-seropositive.

The chain recombines TRBV4-2 with TRBJ2-5, with D possibly being TRBD1 (6 bases). With 1 base removed from V and 3 bases from J, the gap between germline ends came to 15 bases. The CDR3 is 16 amino acids. The germline CDR1 and CDR2 sequences are LGHNA and YNFKEQ. As DNA, the CDR3 is TGTGCCAGCAGCCAAGGATCATACAGGGATGAAGAGACCCAGTACTTC. It encodes CASSQGSYRDEETQYF.

To note about this clone: Other DNA sequences in the same sample also yield this CDR3. This chain joins TRBV7-2 and TRBJ1-2, with D perhaps matching TRBD1 (6 bases). In germline, CDR1 is SGHTA, CDR2 FQGNSA. V lost 5 bases and J 5 bases, leaving 12 bases between the germline ends. This CDR3 has 13 amino acids. The CDR3 DNA reads as TGTGCCAGCAGCCTAGAGGGGGGGTATGGCTACACCTTC. Residues: CASSLEGGYGYTF.

This chain uses TRBV7-2 with TRBJ1-5; tentative D call: TRBD1 (6 bases). Germline lookup yields CDR1 SGHTA and CDR2 FQGNSA. Trimming left V 3 bases short and J 6 bases short, with 9 bases between. This CDR3 is 13 amino acids long. CDR3 coding DNA: TGTGCCAGCAGCTTGGGGGCGTCTCAGCCCCAGCATTTT. It translates to CASSLGASQPQHF.

The chain links TRBV4-3 to TRBJ2-7; 11 nucleotides align to TRBD2. Losses at the gene ends were 1 base for V and 7 bases for J; bases not matched to a gene: 6. CDR1 LGHNA and CDR2 YSLEER come from the germline V gene. CDR3 length equals 15 residues. In nucleotides, the CDR3 is TGCGCCAGCAGCCAAGGAATAGCGGGGGGGCAGGAGCAGTACTTC. It specifies CASSQGIAGGQEQYF.

The rearrangement uses TRBV15 and TRBJ2-1, with a tentative D call TRBD2 (6 bases). The CDR3 consists of 17 residues. Trimming took 3 bases from V and 6 from J, leaving 21 bases between them. CDR1 and CDR2 from the germline V gene are LNHNV and YYDKDF (reference sequence). The CDR3 nucleotides are TGTGCCACCAGCAGGGGCGGAGGGTTTCAGATGGGCAATGAGCAGTTCTTC. Residues: CATSRGGGFQMGNEQFF.

A remark on this clone: Other DNA sequences of this sample code for an identical CDR3. The V and J genes are TRBV5-6 and TRBJ1-3, with a weak D call TRBD1 (5 bases). The germline V and J ends were trimmed by 0 bases and 0 bases, with 16 bases remaining between them. The V gene's germline CDR1 is SGHDT and CDR2 YYEEEE. This CDR3 is built from 18 residues. The CDR3 DNA is TGTGCCAGCAGCTTGGGAAAATACGGCACAGGCTCTGGAAACACCATATATTTT. Translated: CASSLGKYGTGSGNTIYF.

CDR3 nucleotides: TGCGCCAGCAGCCAAGATGGGACAGGAGACTCCTACGAGCAGTACTTC. Its protein is CASSQDGTGDSYEQYF. The chain has TRBV4-1 and TRBJ2-7; 8 nucleotides line up with TRBD1. V lost 0 bases and J lost 0; bases outside the gene matches: 4. The CDR3 is 16 amino acids. CDR1 is MGHRA and CDR2 is YSYEKL in the germline V gene.

V usage is TRBV11-2 and J usage is TRBJ1-3; D uncertain. This CDR3 contains 14 residues. Germline V lookup: CDR1 SGHAT, CDR2 FQNNGV. V lost 5 bases and J lost 4, with 12 bases in between. The CDR3 DNA reads TGTGCCAGCAGCCCAAGCGATTTCGGAAACACCATATATTTT. It codes for CASSPSDFGNTIYF.

The chain couples TRBV30 to TRBJ2-3; 8 bases map to TRBD1. The germline V gene has CDR1 GTSNPN and CDR2 SVGIG (reference sequence). J gave up 3 bases and V 5 bases, and 1 base lay outside the gene matches. The CDR3 is 12 residues long. The CDR3 loop is CAWQGATDTQYF. CDR3 DNA: TGTGCCTGGCAGGGGGCAACAGATACGCAGTATTTT. Variable domain in full (rest from reference TRBV30 and TRBJ2-3): SQTIHQWPATLVQPVGSPLSLECTVEGTSNPNLYWYRQAAGRGLQLLFYSVGIGQISSEVPQNLSASRPQDRQFILSSKKLLLSDSGFYLCAWQGATDTQYFGPGTRLTVL.